The rows below give T cell receptor beta chains drawn from one sample of a study of OX40 agonist ivuxolimab in advanced cancers. Measured with immunoSEQ multiplex PCR; TCRdb has only the in-frame clones, and not every one. The repertoire holds approximately 89,000 clones, with over 75% as singletons. Sequencing was performed on CD4+ or CD8+ T cells sorted from blood, taken in a trial of the OX40 agonist ivuxolimab. The receptors derive from an adult with an advanced solid tumor such as melanoma, head and neck, liver or kidney cancer. Both conserved end residues are trimmed from each CDR3. D genes are given only for firm matches. The size entry is marked missing in some rows and otherwise reads once, few, many or a size class.

clone_size: NA; j_call: TRBJ2-7; d_call: NA; v_call: TRBV29-1; cdr3_aa: SARADRYEQY
clone_size: NA; j_call: TRBJ2-3; d_call: NA; v_call: TRBV6-4; cdr3_aa: ASSEEAGTDTQY
clone_size: NA; j_call: TRBJ2-2; d_call: NA; v_call: TRBV11-2; cdr3_aa: ASSSLSISNTGELF
clone_size: NA; j_call: TRBJ1-4; d_call: TRBD1; v_call: TRBV19; cdr3_aa: ASSTDQGAGEKLF
clone_size: NA; j_call: TRBJ1-4; d_call: NA; v_call: TRBV6-5; cdr3_aa: ASRPRQNEKLF
clone_size: NA; j_call: TRBJ2-1; d_call: TRBD2; v_call: TRBV7-7; cdr3_aa: ASSSGTSAYNEQF
clone_size: once; j_call: TRBJ1-2; d_call: NA; v_call: TRBV6-5; cdr3_aa: ASSYRLFGGLYGYT
clone_size: few; j_call: TRBJ1-5; d_call: NA; v_call: TRBV19; cdr3_aa: ASSIRGASNQPQH
clone_size: once; j_call: TRBJ2-6; d_call: TRBD1; v_call: TRBV6-1; cdr3_aa: ASSEPPGAGGGGANVLT
clone_size: NA; j_call: TRBJ2-6; d_call: TRBD2; v_call: TRBV27; cdr3_aa: ASSLRQVGGAGANVLT
clone_size: NA; j_call: TRBJ2-7; d_call: NA; v_call: TRBV7-9; cdr3_aa: ASGLYEGGSYEQY
clone_size: NA; j_call: TRBJ1-3; d_call: NA; v_call: TRBV5-4; cdr3_aa: ASSSRNRGSGNTIY
clone_size: NA; j_call: TRBJ2-7; d_call: NA; v_call: TRBV5-1; cdr3_aa: ASSLVTGNYEQY
clone_size: once; j_call: TRBJ1-2; d_call: NA; v_call: TRBV10-2; cdr3_aa: ASTPGRANYGYT
clone_size: NA; j_call: TRBJ2-1; d_call: NA; v_call: TRBV29-1; cdr3_aa: SVEGAGSYNEQF
clone_size: NA; j_call: TRBJ2-3; d_call: TRBD2; v_call: TRBV2; cdr3_aa: ASRLMAGGTDTQY
clone_size: NA; j_call: TRBJ2-7; d_call: TRBD1; v_call: TRBV6-1; cdr3_aa: ASSFSTGIGYEQY
clone_size: few; j_call: TRBJ1-4; d_call: TRBD1; v_call: TRBV7-9; cdr3_aa: ASSLAQDRAKLF
clone_size: NA; j_call: TRBJ1-1; d_call: NA; v_call: TRBV6-1; cdr3_aa: ASKGLDWRTEAF
clone_size: NA; j_call: TRBJ2-7; d_call: NA; v_call: TRBV7-9; cdr3_aa: ASSQGGSPYEQY
clone_size: NA; j_call: TRBJ1-2; d_call: TRBD1; v_call: TRBV5-4; cdr3_aa: ASSLRSGQGAGQYGYT
clone_size: NA; j_call: TRBJ1-1; d_call: TRBD1; v_call: TRBV7-8; cdr3_aa: ASSQAADAGQGLAEAF
clone_size: NA; j_call: TRBJ2-2; d_call: TRBD2; v_call: TRBV5-4; cdr3_aa: ASSPRSGGSLRNTGELF
clone_size: NA; j_call: TRBJ2-3; d_call: NA; v_call: TRBV11-2; cdr3_aa: ASSLGWTATDTQY
clone_size: NA; j_call: TRBJ2-5; d_call: NA; v_call: TRBV19; cdr3_aa: ASGAGDGETQY
clone_size: NA; j_call: TRBJ1-2; d_call: NA; v_call: TRBV18; cdr3_aa: ASSPVGTGDYYGYT
clone_size: NA; j_call: TRBJ1-1; d_call: NA; v_call: TRBV7-2; cdr3_aa: ASSFAGMYTEAF
clone_size: NA; j_call: TRBJ2-1; d_call: TRBD2; v_call: TRBV5-1; cdr3_aa: ASSLAGGLGGNEQF
clone_size: NA; j_call: TRBJ1-5; d_call: TRBD1; v_call: TRBV11-2; cdr3_aa: ASSLAGTGGGSRNQPQH
clone_size: NA; j_call: TRBJ1-1; d_call: TRBD1; v_call: TRBV27; cdr3_aa: ASSYRGNTEAF
clone_size: NA; j_call: TRBJ2-1; d_call: TRBD2; v_call: TRBV19; cdr3_aa: ASSIRAGGGNEQF
clone_size: NA; j_call: TRBJ2-1; d_call: TRBD1; v_call: TRBV27; cdr3_aa: ASSQLGTGGSEQF
clone_size: NA; j_call: TRBJ1-5; d_call: NA; v_call: TRBV4-1; cdr3_aa: ASSRVGNHQPQH
clone_size: NA; j_call: TRBJ2-2; d_call: TRBD2; v_call: TRBV7-3; cdr3_aa: ASSPRGGLAGAGELF